This TCR beta chain appears in the sequencing data of a study of T-cell reconstitution after alpha-beta-depleted transplantation in children. Worth noting for this clonotype: Its antigen is unknown.

Study conclusions and caveats: From surviving recipient T cells and thymic progenitors came the high day-60 TCRbeta diversity observed in some patients.

The TCRbeta library incorporated unique molecular identifiers. TCRdb re-derived calls from the PCR reads in MiXCR, one entry per CDR3 protein. The sample contains about 420,000 distinct CDR3 sequences, 16% of which appear only once. The CDR3 contains 13 residues. The germline gives CDR1 SGHTA, CDR2 FQGNSA. V dropped 5 bases and J dropped 5 bases, with 10 bases sitting between them. The rearrangement uses TRBV7-2 and TRBJ1-3; D uncertain. The sequence derives from a boy less than two years old who had a stem cell transplant for Wiskott-Aldrich syndrome, so the T cells may come from the graft donor. The sequencing used PBMCs, mostly from graft donor cells, collected 360 days after TCRalphabeta/CD19-depleted stem cell transplant. The CDR3 protein is CASSLTLRNTIYF. The CDR3 region has the DNA TGTGCCAGCAGCCTGACCCTTCGAAACACCATATATTTT.